This T cell receptor (beta chain) emerged from a study of radiation and T cells in renal cell carcinoma. At the level of the study: Nephrectomy followed 15 Gy stereotactic body radiation by 4 weeks. General observations from the study: From baseline, blood top tumor clonotypes peaked at 2 weeks post-radiation. Baseline intratumoral clonotype presence is unknown without pretreatment biopsies.

With 5 bases removed from V and 5 bases from J, the gap between germline ends came to 18 bases. Looked up from germline, CDR1 is SEHNR and CDR2 is FQNEAQ (reference sequence). The CDR3 is 15 amino acids. Time point described: blood 2 weeks post-SBRT. This sample's treatment: 15 Gy SBRT to primary tumor, nephrectomy 4 weeks later. Radiation-treated patients gave blood at baseline, week 2 and week 4. Turning to this clone: Its specificity is not known.

Clones were sequenced by immunoSEQ multiplex PCR, and TCRdb holds only the in-frame ones, with some missing. The sample carries some 120,000 clones, more than 70% recorded once. This clonotype was sampled from a woman in her seventies with renal cell carcinoma. Sample: blood, taken from a patient whose treatment included radiotherapy and nephrectomy. The chain is built from TRBV7-9 and TRBJ2-5, with D possibly matching TRBD2 (5 bases). CDR3 sequence: CASSLLSRGEETQYF. The CDR3 DNA sequence: TGTGCCAGCAGCCTTCTGAGCCGGGGTGAGGAGACCCAGTACTTC. Using reference TRBV7-9 and TRBJ2-5 for the parts outside the CDR3, the full variable domain is DTGVSQNPRHKITKRGQNVTFRCDPISEHNRLYWYRQTLGQGPEFLTYFQNEAQLEKSRLLSDRFSAERPKGSFSTLEIQRTEQGDSAMYLCASSLLSRGEETQYFGPGTRLLVL.